This TCR beta chain is from a study of cytomegalovirus exposure and HLA in healthy donors. Study outcomes and limitations: Earlier findings revealed that most TCR beta V segments proved productive either about 90% or about 30% of the time. Near-uniform donor sequencing depth was presumed by presence/absence analyses. An apparent linkage of common viral pathogens to several of the most significant clusters emerged in a later analysis. Most TCR sequences were rare, but some public TCRs occurred in many donors.

CDR1 is SEHNR and CDR2 is FQNEAQ in the germline V gene (reference sequence). The ends lost 5 bases at V and 4 bases at J; junction bases unmatched: 7. The CDR3 is made up of 14 amino acids. Primers: 60 Vbeta forward and 13 Jbeta reverse. Profiling relied on immunoSEQ multiplex PCR, and the TCRdb table lists in-frame clones only, not all of them. Here the sample spans roughly 180,000 clones, about three quarters being singletons. With respect to this clone: Its antigen is unidentified.

The rearrangement links TRBV7-9 to TRBJ1-2, with 7 bases that match TRBD1. The material sequenced was PBMCs. This TCR came from a woman aged 55 to 70 in good health and CMV-seropositive. The DNA for the CDR3 is TGTGCCAGCAGCCCACGACAGGGAATCTATGGCTACACCTTC. Residues: CASSPRQGIYGYTF.